The rows below give T cell receptor beta chains drawn from one sample of a study of T-cell reconstitution after alpha-beta-depleted transplantation in children. TCRdb independently ran MiXCR on the PCR reads; one entry per CDR3 protein. The table has under 300,000 distinct CDR3 sequences, around 10% seen once. The starting material was peripheral blood, obtained 180 days after TCRalphabeta/CD19-depleted stem cell transplant. The receptors here all came from a male patient between 2 and 10 years old who had a stem cell transplant for chronic granulomatous disease, so the T cells may come from the graft donor. Both conserved end residues are part of each CDR3. The order of the fields is J gene, V gene, D gene, clone size, CDR3 DNA, CDR3 protein. The D gene is left open where the match is weak. Size values are once, few and many counts, or a class for expanded clones, and some rows have none.

>TRBJ2-5|TRBV29-1|.|many
TGCAGCGTGCTCTTGGGGGGCGAGGAGACCCAGTACTTC
CSVLLGGEETQYF
>TRBJ2-7|TRBV27|.|many
TGTGCCAGCAGTGTGGTTCCCCGTAGCTCCTACGAGCAGTACTTC
CASSVVPRSSYEQYF
>TRBJ2-7|TRBV2|TRBD1|many
TGTGCCAGCAGCGAAGGGGGGACAGGGGCCTACGAGCAGTACTTC
CASSEGGTGAYEQYF
>TRBJ2-3|TRBV19|TRBD1|many
TGTGCCAGTAGAGACAGGGGGCGTACAGATACGCAGTATTTT
CASRDRGRTDTQYF
>TRBJ2-2|TRBV18|TRBD2|.
TGTGCCAGCTCACCACCGAGCGGGAGGGCCTACACCGGGGAGCTGTTTTTT
CASSPPSGRAYTGELFF
>TRBJ1-3|TRBV29-1|TRBD1|many
TGCAGCGCAATGGGACAGGTTGGAAACACCATATATTTT
CSAMGQVGNTIYF
>TRBJ2-7|TRBV12-3/TRBV12-4|TRBD2|many
TGTGCCTCTCGGGGGGTAAATCTGTACTTC
CASRGVNLYF
>TRBJ2-3|TRBV20-1|.|many
TGCAGTGCTATTAGCGGCACAGATACGCAGTATTTT
CSAISGTDTQYF
>TRBJ2-1|TRBV18|TRBD2|.
TGTGCCAGCTCAAGCGTCGGGACTAGTTACAATGAGCAGTTCTTC
CASSSVGTSYNEQFF
>TRBJ1-5|TRBV12-3/TRBV12-4|.|many
TGTGCCAGCAGGTCCAGGGGTTTGCAGCCCCAGCATTTT
CASRSRGLQPQHF
>TRBJ1-4|TRBV12-3/TRBV12-4|.|many
TGTGCCAGCAGTTTAGGTCGTCGCAGCATTAATGAAAAACTGTTTTTT
CASSLGRRSINEKLFF
>TRBJ2-2|TRBV11-1|TRBD1|many
TGTGCCAGCAGGAACCCCGGGACAGCCACCGGGGAGCTGTTTTTT
CASRNPGTATGELFF
>TRBJ1-3|TRBV29-1|.|many
TGCAGCGTTGGATTTCACTCTGGAAACACCATATATTTT
CSVGFHSGNTIYF
>TRBJ2-5|TRBV28|.|many
TGTGCCAGCAGTTTAACGACCGGCGGCCAAGAGACCCAGTACTTC
CASSLTTGGQETQYF
>TRBJ2-7|TRBV15|TRBD2|many
TGTGCCACCAGCAGGGCGGGGGCGGGAGGGACTCGCTACGAGCAGTACTTC
CATSRAGAGGTRYEQYF
>TRBJ2-2|TRBV11-2|.|many
TGTGCCAGCAGCTCCTCCCCAGCGAGTAGGGACGCGAACACCGGGGAGCTGTTTTTT
CASSSSPASRDANTGELFF
>TRBJ2-3|TRBV18|TRBD2|.
TGTGCCAGCTCACCAGAGCTAGCGGGAGGAGATACGCAGTATTTT
CASSPELAGGDTQYF
>TRBJ1-6|TRBV5-1|.|many
TGCGCCAGCAGCTTGGGCGATGGAGGGGGAAATTCACCCCTCCACTTT
CASSLGDGGGNSPLHF
>TRBJ2-5|TRBV20-1|.|many
TGCAGTGCACCAACGGCAGGCCGGGAGACCCAGTACTTC
CSAPTAGRETQYF
>TRBJ2-2|TRBV29-1|TRBD1|many
TGCAGCGGGACAGGGTTAAACACCGGGGAGCTGTTTTTT
CSGTGLNTGELFF
>TRBJ2-7|TRBV18|.|many
TGTGCCAGCTCACCAAAGGCGAGGAGTAATGACGAGCAGTACTTC
CASSPKARSNDEQYF
>TRBJ2-1|TRBV5-1|.|many
TGCGCCAGCACCACATTCAGGGGCTCCTACAATGAGCAGTTCTTC
CASTTFRGSYNEQFF
>TRBJ2-7|TRBV2|TRBD1|few
TGTGCCATCGGGGACAGGGGTGACGAGCAGTACTTC
CAIGDRGDEQYF
>TRBJ1-5|TRBV28|.|.
TGTGCCAGCACCAAATGGGGGGGGCAGCCCCAGCATTTT
CASTKWGGQPQHF
>TRBJ2-1|TRBV29-1|.|many
TGCAGCGTTACAGAAGGGTACAATGAGCAGTTCTTC
CSVTEGYNEQFF
>TRBJ2-1|TRBV3-1|.|many
TGTGCCAGCAGCCTGACTAGGTGGGGTGAGCAGTTCTTC
CASSLTRWGEQFF
>TRBJ1-1|TRBV3-1|TRBD1|.
TGTGCCAGCAGTCCGGACAGGGTTGGGGCCCTGAACACTGAAGCTTTCTTT
CASSPDRVGALNTEAFF
>TRBJ2-1|TRBV29-1|.|many
TGCAGCGTTGCATACTCCTACAATGAGCAGTTCTTC
CSVAYSYNEQFF
>TRBJ2-1|TRBV20-1|.|many
TGCAGTGCGGGGGGGCGGGCTAGCGGATACAATGAGCAGTTCTTC
CSAGGRASGYNEQFF
>TRBJ2-3|TRBV7-6|.|many
TGTGCCAGCAGCTTGACTAGTATTAGCACAGATACGCAGTATTTT
CASSLTSISTDTQYF
>TRBJ2-1|TRBV11-1|TRBD2|.
TGTGCCAGCAGCTTAGTATCCCCCCAGCGGGGTCCTTCCTACAATGAGCAGTTCTTC
CASSLVSPQRGPSYNEQFF
>TRBJ2-3|TRBV27|.|.
TGTGCCAGCAGTTTGTCGAGCACGCAGAATTTT
CASSLSSTQNF
>TRBJ2-3|TRBV14|.|.
TGTGCCAGCAGCCACGCGGGGACAGATACGCAGTATTTT
CASSHAGTDTQYF
>TRBJ2-5|TRBV30|TRBD1|.
TGTGCCTGGGCAACCCCCGCAGACAGGGGAGAGACCCAGTACTTC
CAWATPADRGETQYF
>TRBJ2-1|TRBV27|TRBD2|.
TGTGCCAGCAGTCCCGTGACAGGGGGGTCTAGCGGGGGGCGGGAGGAGCAGTTCTTC
CASSPVTGGSSGGREEQFF
>TRBJ2-1|TRBV11-2|TRBD2|many
TGTGCCAGCAGCTTACTAGCGGGAGGGCCCCACGGTGAGCAGTTCTTC
CASSLLAGGPHGEQFF
>TRBJ1-1|TRBV19|TRBD1|many
TGTGCCAGTATCCTGGGGACAGGGATTGAGGGCACTGAAGCTTTCTTT
CASILGTGIEGTEAFF
>TRBJ2-5|TRBV12-3/TRBV12-4|TRBD1|many
TGTGCCAGCAGCCCAAACCCGGGACAGGGGACCGAGACCCAGTACTTC
CASSPNPGQGTETQYF
>TRBJ2-1|TRBV12-3/TRBV12-4|.|many
TGTGCCAGCAGTTCTGTCTCTAAAAACAGGGTACGTGAGCAGTTCTTC
CASSSVSKNRVREQFF
>TRBJ2-2|TRBV12-3/TRBV12-4|.|many
TGTGCCAGCAGTTTAGTGGGGCAGGATCCCACCGGGGAGCTGTTTTTT
CASSLVGQDPTGELFF
>TRBJ2-2|TRBV2|.|.
TGTGCCAGCAAATCGACAGGCAACACCGGGGAGCTGTTTTTT
CASKSTGNTGELFF
>TRBJ1-2|TRBV5-1|.|many
TGCGCCAGCAGCAATATCGGGGCCGTAACGCGTGGTGGCTACACCTTC
CASSNIGAVTRGGYTF
>TRBJ2-5|TRBV27|TRBD1|many
TGTGCCAGCAGTTTATCGACAGGGGCCCAAGAGACCCAGTACTTC
CASSLSTGAQETQYF
>TRBJ1-6|TRBV20-1|.|many
TGCAGTGCTACGCACTCAAGCTCCTATAATTCACCCCTCCACTTT
CSATHSSSYNSPLHF
>TRBJ2-5|TRBV20-1|TRBD2|many
TGCAGTGCTAGCCGGGAGGGTGAGACCCAGTACTTC
CSASREGETQYF
>TRBJ2-3|TRBV4-2|TRBD2|many
TGTGCCAGCAGCCATCGCAGACTAGCGGGAGATACAGATACGCAGTATTTT
CASSHRRLAGDTDTQYF
>TRBJ2-4|TRBV7-2|.|many
TGTGCCAGCAGCTTTTCAGAGTTAGCCAAAAACATTCAGTACTTC
CASSFSELAKNIQYF
>TRBJ1-2|TRBV5-1|TRBD1|many
TGCGCCAGCAGCGCGGACAGGGCTGGCTACACCTTC
CASSADRAGYTF
>TRBJ1-2|TRBV6-2/TRBV6-3|.|many
TGTGCCAGCAGGGCGGTCTCTAACTATGGCTACACCTTC
CASRAVSNYGYTF
>TRBJ2-1|TRBV14|.|many
TGTGCCAGCGGCCGAGATCTTGGCAATGAGCAGTTCTTC
CASGRDLGNEQFF
>TRBJ2-7|TRBV19|.|.
TGTGCCAGTAGTCGAGCCGGGCCGAGGGTCTACGAGCAGTACTTC
CASSRAGPRVYEQYF
>TRBJ1-5|TRBV28|TRBD1|many
TGTGCCAGCAGTCCCAGGGGGCTGGACCAGCATTTT
CASSPRGLDQHF
>TRBJ2-3|TRBV15|.|many
TGTGCCACCAGCACGGGCACAGATACGCAGTATTTT
CATSTGTDTQYF
>TRBJ2-1|TRBV12-3/TRBV12-4|TRBD2|many
TGTGCCAGCAGTTTTGTCCGCGGGAGTATTTACAATGAGCAGTTCTTC
CASSFVRGSIYNEQFF
>TRBJ2-2|TRBV12-3/TRBV12-4|TRBD1|many
TGTGCCAGCAGGCCAATGACAGGGGCCACCGGGGAGCTGTTTTTT
CASRPMTGATGELFF
>TRBJ2-6|TRBV6-5|.|.
TGTGCCAGCAGTTACGCGACGAGCTCTGGGGCCAACGTCCTGACTTTC
CASSYATSSGANVLTF
>TRBJ2-4|TRBV12-3/TRBV12-4|.|many
TGTGCCAGCAGTTTAAGTGGGAGTCAAAACATTCAGTACTTC
CASSLSGSQNIQYF